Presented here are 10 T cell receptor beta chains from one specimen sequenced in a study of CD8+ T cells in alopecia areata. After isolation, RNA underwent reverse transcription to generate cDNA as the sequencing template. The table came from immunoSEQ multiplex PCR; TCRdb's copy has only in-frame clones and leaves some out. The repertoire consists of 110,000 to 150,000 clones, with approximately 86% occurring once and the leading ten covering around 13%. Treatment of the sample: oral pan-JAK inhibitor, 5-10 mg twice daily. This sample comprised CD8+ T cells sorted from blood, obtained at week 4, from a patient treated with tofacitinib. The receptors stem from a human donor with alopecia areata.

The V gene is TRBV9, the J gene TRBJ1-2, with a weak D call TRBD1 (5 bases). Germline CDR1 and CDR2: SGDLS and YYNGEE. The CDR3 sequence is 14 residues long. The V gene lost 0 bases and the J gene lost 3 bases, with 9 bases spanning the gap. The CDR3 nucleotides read TGTGCCAGCAGCGTAGGGGGCGGCGACTATGGCTACACCTTC. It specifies CASSVGGGDYGYTF.

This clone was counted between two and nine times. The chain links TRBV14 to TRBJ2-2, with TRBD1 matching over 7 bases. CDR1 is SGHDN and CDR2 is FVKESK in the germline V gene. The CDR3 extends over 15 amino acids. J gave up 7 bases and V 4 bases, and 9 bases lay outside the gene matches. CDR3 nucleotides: TGTGCCAGCAGCCCTCACAGGGGTCATTACGGGGAGCTGTTTTTT. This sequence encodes CASSPHRGHYGELFF.

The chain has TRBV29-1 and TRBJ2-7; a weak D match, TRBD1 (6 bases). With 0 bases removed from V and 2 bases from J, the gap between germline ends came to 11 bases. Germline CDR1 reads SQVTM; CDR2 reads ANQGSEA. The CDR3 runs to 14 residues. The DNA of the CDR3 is TGCAGCGTTGAAGATAACCGGGACACCTACGAGCAGTACTTC. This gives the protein CSVEDNRDTYEQYF.

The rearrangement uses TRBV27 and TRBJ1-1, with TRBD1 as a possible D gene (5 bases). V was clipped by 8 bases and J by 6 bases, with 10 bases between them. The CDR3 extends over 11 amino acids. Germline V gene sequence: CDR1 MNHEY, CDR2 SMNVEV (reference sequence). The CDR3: CASLGASEAFF. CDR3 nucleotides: TGTGCCAGCCTTGGGGCCTCTGAAGCTTTCTTT.

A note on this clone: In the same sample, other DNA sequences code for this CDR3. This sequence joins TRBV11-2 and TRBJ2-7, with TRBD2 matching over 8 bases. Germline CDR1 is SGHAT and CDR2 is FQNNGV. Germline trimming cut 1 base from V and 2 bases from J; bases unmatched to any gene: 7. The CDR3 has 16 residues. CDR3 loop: CASSLVTSGPTYEQYF. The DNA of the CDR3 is TGTGCCAGCAGCTTAGTTACTAGCGGTCCGACCTACGAGCAGTACTTC.

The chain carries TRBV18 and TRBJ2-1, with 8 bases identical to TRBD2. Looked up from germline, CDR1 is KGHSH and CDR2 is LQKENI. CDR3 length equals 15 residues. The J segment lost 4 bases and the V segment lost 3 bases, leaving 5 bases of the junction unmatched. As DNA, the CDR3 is TGTGCCAGCTCACCGGCCCTAGCGGGTTACAATGAGCAGTTCTTC. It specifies CASSPALAGYNEQFF.

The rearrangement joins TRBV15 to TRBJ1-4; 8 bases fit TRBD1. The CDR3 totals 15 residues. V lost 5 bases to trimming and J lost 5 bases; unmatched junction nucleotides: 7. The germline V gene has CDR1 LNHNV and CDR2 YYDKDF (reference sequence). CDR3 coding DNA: TGTGCCACCAGCCACACCAGACAGGGGAATGAAAAACTGTTTTTT. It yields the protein CATSHTRQGNEKLFF.

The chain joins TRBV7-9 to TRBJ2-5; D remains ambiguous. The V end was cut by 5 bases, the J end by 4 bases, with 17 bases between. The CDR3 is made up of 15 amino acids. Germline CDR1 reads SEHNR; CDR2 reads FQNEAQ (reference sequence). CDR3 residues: CASSPQSDGSETQYF. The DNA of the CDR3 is TGTGCCAGCAGCCCACAAAGCGATGGGTCAGAGACCCAGTACTTC.

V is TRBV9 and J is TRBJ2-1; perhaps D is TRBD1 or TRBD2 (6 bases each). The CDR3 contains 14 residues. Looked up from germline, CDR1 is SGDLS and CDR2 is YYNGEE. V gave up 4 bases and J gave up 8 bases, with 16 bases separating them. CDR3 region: CASSSKDGGDEQFF. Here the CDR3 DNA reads TGTGCCAGCAGCTCCAAGGACGGGGGCGATGAGCAGTTCTTC. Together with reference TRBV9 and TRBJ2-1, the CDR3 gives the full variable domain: DSGVTQTPKHLITATGQRVTLRCSPRSGDLSVYWYQQSLDQGLQFLIQYYNGEERAKGNILERFSAQQFPDLHSELNLSSLELGDSALYFCASSSKDGGDEQFFGPGTRLTVL.

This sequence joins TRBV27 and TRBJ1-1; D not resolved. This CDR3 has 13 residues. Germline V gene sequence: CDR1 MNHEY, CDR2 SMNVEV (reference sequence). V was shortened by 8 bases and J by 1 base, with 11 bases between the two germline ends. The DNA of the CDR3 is TGTGCCAGCCCTTGTCTGGCGAACACTGAAGCTTTCTTT. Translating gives CASPCLANTEAFF.